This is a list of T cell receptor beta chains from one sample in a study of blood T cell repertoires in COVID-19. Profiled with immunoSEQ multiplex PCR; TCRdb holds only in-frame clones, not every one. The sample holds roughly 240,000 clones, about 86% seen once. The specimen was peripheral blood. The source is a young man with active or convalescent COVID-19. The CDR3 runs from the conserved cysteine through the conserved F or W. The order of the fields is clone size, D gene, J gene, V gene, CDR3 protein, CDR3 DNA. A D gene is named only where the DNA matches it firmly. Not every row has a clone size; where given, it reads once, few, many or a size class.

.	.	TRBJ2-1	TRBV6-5	CASSTSGNEQFF	TGTGCCAGCAGTACATCAGGGAATGAGCAGTTCTTC
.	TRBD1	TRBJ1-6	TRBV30	CAWDRDRAYLSSYNSPLHF	TGTGCCTGGGACCGGGACAGGGCGTATCTGAGCTCCTATAATTCACCCCTCCACTTT
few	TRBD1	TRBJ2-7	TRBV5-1	CASSLGDRVDEQYF	TGCGCCAGCAGCTTAGGGGACAGGGTAGACGAGCAGTACTTC
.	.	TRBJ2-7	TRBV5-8	CASSLKGGGYEQYF	TGTGCCAGCAGCTTGAAGGGAGGAGGCTACGAGCAGTACTTC
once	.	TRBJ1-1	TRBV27	CASSLKEGDTEAFF	TGTGCCAGCAGTTTAAAGGAGGGAGACACTGAAGCTTTCTTT
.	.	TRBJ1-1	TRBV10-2	CASSEQGQSEAFF	TGCGCCAGCAGTGAGCAGGGACAAAGTGAAGCTTTCTTT
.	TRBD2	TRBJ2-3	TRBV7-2	CASSLPGGRVTDTQYF	TGTGCCAGCAGCCTCCCGGGCGGGAGGGTAACAGATACGCAGTATTTT
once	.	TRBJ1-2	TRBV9	CASSRTEYGYTF	TGTGCCAGCAGCCGGACAGAGTATGGCTACACCTTC
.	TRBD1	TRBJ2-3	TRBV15	CATSSLGRTGDTQYF	TGTGCCACCAGCAGCCTAGGCAGGACAGGAGATACGCAGTATTTT
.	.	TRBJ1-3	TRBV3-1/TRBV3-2	CASSETATPGNTIYF	TGTGCCAGCAGCGAGACTGCTACCCCTGGAAACACCATATATTTT
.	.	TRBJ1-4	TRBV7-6	CASSLGENANEKLFF	TGTGCCAGCAGCTTAGGGGAGAACGCTAATGAAAAACTGTTTTTT
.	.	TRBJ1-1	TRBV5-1	CASSLGAGENTEAFF	TGCGCCAGCAGCTTGGGGGCGGGGGAGAACACTGAAGCTTTCTTT
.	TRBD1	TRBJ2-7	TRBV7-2	CASSRDRLYEQYF	TGTGCCAGCAGCAGGGACAGACTCTACGAGCAGTACTTC
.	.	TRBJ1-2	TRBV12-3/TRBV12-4	CASSFQEAYGYTF	TGTGCCAGCAGCTTTCAGGAGGCCTATGGCTACACCTTC
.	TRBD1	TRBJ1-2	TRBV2	CASSDGYGQGIGYGYTF	TGTGCCAGCAGTGACGGCTATGGACAGGGGATAGGCTATGGCTACACCTTC
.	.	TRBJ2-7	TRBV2	CASSVGGYEQYF	TGTGCCAGTAGTGTGGGGGGTTACGAGCAGTACTTC
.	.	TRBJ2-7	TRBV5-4	CASSSDSSSYEQYF	TGTGCCAGCAGCTCCGATAGTAGTTCTTACGAGCAGTACTTC
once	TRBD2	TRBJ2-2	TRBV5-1	CASSFNLAATGELFF	TGCGCCAGCAGCTTTAATCTAGCGGCCACCGGGGAGCTGTTTTTT
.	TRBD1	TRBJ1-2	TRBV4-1	CASSQDPEGGDYGYTF	TGCGCCAGCAGCCAAGATCCGGAAGGGGGCGACTATGGCTACACCTTC
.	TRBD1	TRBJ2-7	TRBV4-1	CASSQGTDPYEQYF	TGCGCCAGCAGCCAGGGGACAGACCCCTACGAGCAGTACTTC
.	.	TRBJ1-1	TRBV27	CASSSVPNTEAFF	TGTGCCAGCAGTTCGGTTCCGAACACTGAAGCTTTCTTT
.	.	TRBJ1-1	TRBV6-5	CASSRTGMGAFF	TGTGCCAGCAGTCGCACAGGTATGGGAGCTTTCTTT
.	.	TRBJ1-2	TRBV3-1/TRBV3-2	CASSQDGGARYGYTF	TGTGCCAGCAGCCAAGATGGGGGGGCGCGTTATGGCTACACCTTC
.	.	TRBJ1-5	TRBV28	CASRSRGSNQPQHF	TGTGCCAGCAGGAGCCGAGGGAGCAATCAGCCCCAGCATTTT
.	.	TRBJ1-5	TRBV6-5	CASTPTVFQPQHF	TGTGCCAGCACCCCCACGGTTTTTCAGCCCCAGCATTTT
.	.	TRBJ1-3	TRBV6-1	CASSDTGSGGNTIYF	TGTGCCAGCAGTGATACAGGGTCGGGTGGAAACACCATATATTTT
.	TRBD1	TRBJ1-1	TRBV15	CATSDRVNTEAFF	TGTGCCACCTCCGACAGGGTGAACACTGAAGCTTTCTTT
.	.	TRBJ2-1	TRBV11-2	CASSLRTGTNNEQFF	TGTGCCAGCAGCTTGAGAACGGGAACAAACAATGAGCAGTTCTTC
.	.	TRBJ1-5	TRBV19	CASSADSGYQPQHF	TGTGCCAGTAGCGCGGACAGCGGCTATCAGCCCCAGCATTTT
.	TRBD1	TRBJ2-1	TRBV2	CASKDRGRDGEQFF	TGTGCCAGCAAAGACAGGGGGCGGGATGGTGAGCAGTTCTTC
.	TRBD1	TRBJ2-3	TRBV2	CASRREQGADTQYF	TGTGCCAGCAGAAGAGAACAGGGGGCAGATACGCAGTATTTT
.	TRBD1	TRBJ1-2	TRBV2	CASRTGGAGYTF	TGTGCCAGCAGGACAGGGGGCGCTGGCTACACCTTC
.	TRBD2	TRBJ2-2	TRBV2	CAVRGASGGNTGELFF	TGTGCCGTACGAGGGGCTAGCGGGGGGAACACCGGGGAGCTGTTTTTT
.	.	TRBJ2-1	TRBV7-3	CASSLTGGVENEQFF	TGTGCCAGCAGCTTAACTGGGGGCGTTGAGAATGAGCAGTTCTTC
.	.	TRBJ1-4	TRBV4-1	CASSHLEKLFF	TGCGCCAGCAGCCACTTGGAAAAACTGTTTTTT
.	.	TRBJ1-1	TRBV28	CASTPLGVRTEAFF	TGTGCCAGCACCCCCCTCGGGGTACGGACTGAAGCTTTCTTT
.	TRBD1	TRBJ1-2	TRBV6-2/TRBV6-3	CASSYSAGGGYTF	TGTGCCAGCAGTTACTCGGCAGGGGGAGGCTACACCTTC
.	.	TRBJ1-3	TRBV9	CASSPRASGNTIYF	TGTGCCAGCAGCCCCAGGGCCTCTGGAAACACCATATATTTT